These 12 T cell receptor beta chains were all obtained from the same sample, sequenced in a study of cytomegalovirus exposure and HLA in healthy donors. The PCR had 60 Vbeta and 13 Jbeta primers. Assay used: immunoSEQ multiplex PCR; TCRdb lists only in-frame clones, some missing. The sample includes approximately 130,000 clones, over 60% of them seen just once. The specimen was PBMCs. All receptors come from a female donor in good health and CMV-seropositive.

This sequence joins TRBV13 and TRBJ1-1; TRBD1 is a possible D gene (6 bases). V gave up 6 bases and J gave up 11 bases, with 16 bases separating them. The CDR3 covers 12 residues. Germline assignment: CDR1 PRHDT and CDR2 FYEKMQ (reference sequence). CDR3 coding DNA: TGTGCCAGCAGGGAAAGTAAGGGGGGGGCTTTCTTT. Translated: CASRESKGGAFF.

DNA of the CDR3: TGCAGCGTTGACGTGGTGGGGGGACCCACAGATACGCAGTATTTT. Translating it yields CSVDVVGGPTDTQYF. The chain joins TRBV29-1 to TRBJ2-3, with a possible D match to TRBD2 (6 bases). The CDR3 length is 15 residues. V was cut by 3 bases and J by 2 bases, with 15 bases left in between. Germline-derived CDR1 and CDR2 are SQVTM and ANQGSEA.

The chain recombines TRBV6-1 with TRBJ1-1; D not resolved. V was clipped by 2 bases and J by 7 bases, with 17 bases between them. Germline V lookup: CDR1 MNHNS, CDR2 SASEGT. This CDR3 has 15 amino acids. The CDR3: CASSENSLPSNEAFF. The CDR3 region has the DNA TGTGCCAGCAGTGAAAACAGCCTTCCCTCCAATGAAGCTTTCTTT.

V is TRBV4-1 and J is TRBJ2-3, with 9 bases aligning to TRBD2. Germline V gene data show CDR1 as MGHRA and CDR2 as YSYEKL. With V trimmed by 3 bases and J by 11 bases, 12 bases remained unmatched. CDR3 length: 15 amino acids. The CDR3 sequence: CASSQAGTSILGQYF. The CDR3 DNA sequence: TGCGCCAGCAGCCAGGCCGGGACTAGCATTCTAGGGCAGTATTTT.

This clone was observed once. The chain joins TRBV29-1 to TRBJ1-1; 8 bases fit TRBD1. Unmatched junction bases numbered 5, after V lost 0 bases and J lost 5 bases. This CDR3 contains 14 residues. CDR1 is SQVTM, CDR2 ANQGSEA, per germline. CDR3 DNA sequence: TGCAGCGTTGAAGATAACAGGGGGGGGACTGAAGCTTTCTTT. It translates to CSVEDNRGGTEAFF.

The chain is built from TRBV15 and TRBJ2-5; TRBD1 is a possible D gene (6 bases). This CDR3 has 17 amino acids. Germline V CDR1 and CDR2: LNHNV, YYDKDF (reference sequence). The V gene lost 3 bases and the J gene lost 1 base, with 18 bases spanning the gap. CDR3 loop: CATSSDPPGQLQETQYF. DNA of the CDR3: TGTGCCACCAGCAGCGACCCCCCTGGACAGCTCCAAGAGACCCAGTACTTC.

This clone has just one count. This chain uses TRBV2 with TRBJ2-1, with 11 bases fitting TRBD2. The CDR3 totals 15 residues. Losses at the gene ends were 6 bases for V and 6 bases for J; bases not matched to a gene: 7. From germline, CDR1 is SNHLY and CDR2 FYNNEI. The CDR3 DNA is TGTGCCAGCAGAGTTACTAGCGGGGGTATCAATGAGCAGTTCTTC. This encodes CASRVTSGGINEQFF.

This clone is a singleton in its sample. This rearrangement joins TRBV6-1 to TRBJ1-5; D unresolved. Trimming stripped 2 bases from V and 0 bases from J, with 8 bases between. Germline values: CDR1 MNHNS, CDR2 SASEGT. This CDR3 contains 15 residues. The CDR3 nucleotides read TGTGCCAGCAGTGAAAATCCCTTTAGCAATCAGCCCCAGCATTTT. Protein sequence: CASSENPFSNQPQHF.

The chain's CDR3 is CASSFYSPQETQYF. The CDR3 DNA sequence: TGTGCCAGCAGCTTTTATAGTCCGCAAGAGACCCAGTACTTC. The chain joins TRBV7-2 to TRBJ2-5, with unresolved D. The CDR3 has 14 residues. Between the trimmed V and J ends, which lost 3 bases and 2 bases, there was a span of 10 bases. Germline CDR1 SGHTA, CDR2 FQGNSA. Using reference TRBV7-2 and TRBJ2-5 for the parts outside the CDR3, the full variable domain is GAGVSQSPSNKVTEKGKDVELRCDPISGHTALYWYRQSLGQGLEFLIYFQGNSAPDKSGLPSDRFSAERTGGSVSTLTIQRTQQEDSAVYLCASSFYSPQETQYFGPGTRLLVL.

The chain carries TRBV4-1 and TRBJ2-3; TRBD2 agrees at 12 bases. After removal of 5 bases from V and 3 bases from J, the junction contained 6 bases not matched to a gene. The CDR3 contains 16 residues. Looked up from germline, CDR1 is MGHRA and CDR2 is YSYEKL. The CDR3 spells CASSVTSGRLTDTQYF. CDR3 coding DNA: TGCGCCAGCAGCGTAACTAGCGGGAGGTTGACAGATACGCAGTATTTT.

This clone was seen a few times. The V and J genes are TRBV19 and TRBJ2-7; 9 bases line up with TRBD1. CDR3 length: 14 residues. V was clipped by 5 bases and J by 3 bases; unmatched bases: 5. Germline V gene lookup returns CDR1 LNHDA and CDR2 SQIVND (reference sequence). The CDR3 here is CASSSGTGRYEQYF. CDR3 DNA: TGTGCCAGTAGTTCCGGGACAGGGCGCTACGAGCAGTACTTC.

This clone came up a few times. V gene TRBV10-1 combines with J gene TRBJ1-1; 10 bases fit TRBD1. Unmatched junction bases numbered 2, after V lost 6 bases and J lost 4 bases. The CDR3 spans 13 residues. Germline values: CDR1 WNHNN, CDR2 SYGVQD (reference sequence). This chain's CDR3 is CASRDRGGTEAFF. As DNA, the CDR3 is TGCGCCAGCAGGGACAGGGGGGGCACTGAAGCTTTCTTT.